The source of this TCR beta chain is a study of beta chain features in type 1 diabetes. Purity exceeding 95% was reached by all sorted populations. Investigators reverse transcribed all isolated RNA, so they sequenced expressed TCRB transcripts. The repertoire was sequenced with immunoSEQ multiplex PCR; TCRdb's copy has only in-frame clones and lacks some. The data show roughly 400,000 clones, 9.6% seen once. Study outcomes and limitations: In every one of the four CD4+ subsets, TCRB CDR3s were moderately but significantly shorter in Type 1 diabetes patients. In the patient group, naive, central memory and Treg TCRB repertoires seemed more alike than in the healthy donor group.

With respect to this clone: The antigen is not known.

Source material: central memory CD4+ T cells from blood. The receptor comes from a man aged 25-40 years with type 1 diabetes.

The CDR3 DNA reads TGTGCCAGCAGTTTATTTTCTGGGCAGCCCCAGCATTTT. As protein: CASSLFSGQPQHF. The chain uses TRBV28 and TRBJ1-5, with D unresolved. The ends were cut back, 1 base at V and 7 bases at J, with 8 bases in the middle. This CDR3 has 13 residues. The germline V gene has CDR1 MDHEN and CDR2 SYDVKM.